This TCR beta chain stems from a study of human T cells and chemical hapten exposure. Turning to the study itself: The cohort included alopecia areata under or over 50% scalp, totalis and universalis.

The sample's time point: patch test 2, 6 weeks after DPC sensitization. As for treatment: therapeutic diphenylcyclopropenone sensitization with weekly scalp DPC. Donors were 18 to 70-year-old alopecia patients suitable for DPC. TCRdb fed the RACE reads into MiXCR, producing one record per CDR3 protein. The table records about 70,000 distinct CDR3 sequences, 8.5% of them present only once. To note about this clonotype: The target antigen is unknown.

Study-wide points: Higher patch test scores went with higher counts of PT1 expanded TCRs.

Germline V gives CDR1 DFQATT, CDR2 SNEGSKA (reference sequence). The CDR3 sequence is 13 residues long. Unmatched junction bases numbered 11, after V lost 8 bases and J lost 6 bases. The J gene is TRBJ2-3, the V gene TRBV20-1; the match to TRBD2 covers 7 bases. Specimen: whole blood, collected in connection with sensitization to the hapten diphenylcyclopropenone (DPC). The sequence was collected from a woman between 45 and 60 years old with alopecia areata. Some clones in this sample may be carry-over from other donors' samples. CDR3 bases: TGCAGTACTACATCGACTAGCCGGGATACGCAGTATTTT. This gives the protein CSTTSTSRDTQYF.